This T cell receptor (beta chain) was documented in a study of shared clonotypes between healthy human individuals. Whole-study results and caveats: Limited genetic and exposure-history diversity came from having few donors.

CDR1 SNHLY and CDR2 FYNNEI come from the germline V gene. V was clipped by 6 bases and J by 4 bases, with 16 bases between them. The CDR3 length is 15 residues. Genomic DNA of every subset was divided equally among multiple immunoSEQ plates. The data were produced by immunoSEQ multiplex PCR, yet TCRdb's version contains in-frame clones alone and is incomplete. Among a few million clones listed, more than 85% were seen once. On this clone: Its antigen is not identified.

Each donor was a Caucasian adult residing in Nashville, Tennessee. Sequenced input: naive CD4+ T cells from PBMCs. Subset: CD45RA+ positively selected. This clonotype originated in a man between 18 and 35 years old in good health. Some clones in this sample may be carry-over from other donors' samples. The chain employs TRBV2 and TRBJ1-5, with D possibly being TRBD1 (5 bases). CDR3 sequence reads: CASRGISGGNQPQHF. The CDR3 DNA sequence: TGTGCCAGCAGGGGGATTTCCGGGGGAAATCAGCCCCAGCATTTT.